This T cell receptor beta chain was sequenced during a study of cytomegalovirus exposure and HLA in healthy donors (dated by TCRdb to 2016 to 2017). Regarding the research as a whole: According to an earlier analysis of several hundred of the donors, about 179 million T cells yielded 120 million or so unique TCR beta sequences and 276 Gb of sequence data. An early release covering more than 500 HLA-typed donors comprised about 300 gigabases of sequencing data and tens of millions of unique TCR sequences. Of the approximately 400 genotyped donors, around 81% fell in the genetic ancestry cluster associated with self-reported Caucasian donors. The study was designed to test whether signatures of past pathogen exposure could be identified by cataloging public T cell receptors. The T cell repertoires of 550 to 850 subjects were profiled by immunosequencing and related to cytomegalovirus serostatus. Along with the approximately 600-subject first cohort, a separate validation cohort of 120 different subjects was used. The study combined high-throughput TCR immunosequencing, statistical association of individual TCRs with disease status, and machine learning to predict cytomegalovirus infection status. A later analysis re-examined previously published TCR beta repertoires from 500 to 700 donors and added high-resolution HLA genotyping to investigate patterns of TCR occurrence. In the later analysis, no new phenotypic data were used to find candidate immune exposures; instead, reliance was placed on TCR beta sequences and their occurrence across donors. An earlier analysis of nearly 600 of the donors applied high-throughput TCR beta sequencing to assess whether each TCR beta V gene segment acted as functional or pseudogenic. Alongside the repertoire data, information on donor age, sex, ethnicity and CMV serostatus was compiled. Genome-wide SNP genotypes for about 65% of the roughly 670 donors were used in a later genetic analysis, which treated that subset as a discovery cohort. Every repertoire in the discovery cohort had been generated on one and the same sequencing platform. HLA typing included class I and class II loci at four-digit resolution. Typing coverage varied by locus: roughly 629-630 donors for A, B, C, DRB1 and DQB1; some 520 for DQA1; more than 600 for DPA1; roughly 470 for DPB1. Four to six DR-DQ haplotypes were handled as single units for association and clustering, since linkage in the cohort was strong. Across around 400 genotyped donors of the cohort, an average of roughly 250,000 unique TCR beta nucleotide sequences per donor were sequenced, and 15% to 20% of those sequences were non-productive.

The cohort comprised some 700 healthy bone marrow donors. Cohort members were all nominally healthy when sampled, although unrecorded immune exposures were likely present. CMV serostatus was positive for approximately 300 and negative for about 55% of the 666 cohort members, and was not recorded for this donor. A peripheral blood sample was provided by each donor, and peripheral blood mononuclear cells were used for TCR beta sequencing. Genomic DNA extraction from the blood cell samples was performed with the Qiagen DNeasy Blood Extraction Kit. The germline V gene specifies KGHSH as CDR1 and LQKENI as CDR2. The CDR3 runs 13 residues from the cysteine to the phenylalanine. CDR3 DNA is the only sequence kept; it has 39 bases, read in frame from the first base. Trimming at the junction amounts to 3 bases on V and 1 base on J, and the germline ends lie 6 bases apart. The library was built by means of the immunoSEQ multiplex PCR assay. The multiplex PCR relied on a mix of 60 forward primers for TCR Vbeta segments and 13 reverse primers for TCR Jbeta segments. The CDR3 region of rearranged TCR beta genes was amplified from genomic DNA by a multiplex PCR assay. The amplified TCR beta libraries were sequenced on the Illumina HiSeq System as 87-base-pair reads. Processing in the source paper ran as follows. A later analysis tallied 75 million to 85 million unique TCR beta chains across the 666 repertoires, and about 10 million of those chains were shared by two or more donors. To remove PCR and sequencing errors, raw reads were error-corrected and collapsed into unique sequences using a nearest-neighbor algorithm that merged closely related sequences. V, D and J gene segments were assigned by aligning CDR3 sequences to IMGT reference sequences. For a sequence to be retained, at least a six-nucleotide match to both a V gene segment and a J gene segment was required. Rearrangements were classified as productive when the CDR3 lacked stop codons and remained in frame with V and J, and all other rearrangements were classified as non-productive. Following IMGT convention, CDR3 was defined as the stretch from the second conserved V-encoded cysteine up to the conserved J-encoded phenylalanine. In an earlier analysis of roughly 610 of the donors, sequences lacking an unambiguous match to a single V gene segment were excluded. In an earlier analysis of approximately 610 of the donors, V segments were called functional above 56.7% productive rearrangements and were called segregating when the between-donor standard deviation exceeded 5%. A statistical classification framework was developed to diagnose cytomegalovirus status using the catalog of TCR beta chain sequences. V and J gene assignment, in a later analysis, came from comparing TCR nucleotide sequences with IMGT/GENE-DB human TR gene sequences. The TCRdist pipeline was used in a later analysis to assign CDR3 sequences and most-parsimonious VDJ recombination scenarios. A later analysis defined each TCR beta chain by its CDR3 amino acid sequence plus V-gene family, and excluded reads lacking a unique V-gene family. To address suspected cross-contamination and a sequencing artifact, a later analysis removed a few hundred highly shared, low-generation-probability nucleotide sequences. For each public chain, a later analysis derived a clonal expansion index from normalized ranks of inferred template counts within each repertoire. A later analysis computed generation probabilities with a VDJ recombination model fitted to out-of-frame rearrangements, and checked the results against IGoR. A later analysis scored TCR-TCR, TCR-HLA and TCR-CMV co-occurrence with hypergeometric tests, applying a repertoire-size bias correction to TCR pairs. False discovery rates were estimated in a later analysis by permuting HLA or CMV assignments 20 times. In a later analysis, co-occurring TCRs were grouped with DBSCAN, and TCRdist sequence similarity was added when clustering was performed within HLA-allele-positive subsets. Repertoires with fewer than 30,000 or more than 120,000 public chains, plus five repertoires with anomalous nucleotide sharing, were excluded from co-occurrence clustering. Here the immuneACCESS table is served through TCRdb, limited to in-frame sequences with V and J called. Missing clones are a known gap in these copies; in checked studies unresolved V genes cover under half, and the rest lacks a known reason. V and J calls and clone size are copied from that table; D and trimming were computed from the DNA. The sample table holds some 63,000 clones, of which 83% were seen once. In total, the top ten clones hold about 1.6% of the sample.

Note on this clone: Its antigen remains undetermined. The sample holds no much larger clone one base away, and base qualities are not on file.

The research as a whole found: In a later analysis, HLA-associated TCR beta chains showed more clonal expansion and lower generation probabilities than non-associated chains that were equally common. A total of 150 to 200 TCR beta chains were listed by the study as associated with cytomegalovirus. In a later analysis, most CMV-associated TCR beta chains were found to appear HLA-restricted, with HLA associations seemingly driven largely by CMV exposure. The earlier analysis of some 540 of the donors excluded approximately 15 rarely observed V segments, including chromosome 9 orphons, because counts were too low. In an earlier analysis of approximately 600 of the donors, most TCR beta V segments were observed in productive rearrangements about 90% or about 30% of the time, broadly matching IMGT annotations. According to the authors, the approach could potentially be generalized to other disease states and immunological phenotypes. In a later analysis, several top co-occurrence clusters were reported to appear linked to parvovirus B19, influenza, CMV and Epstein-Barr virus. Assigning TCR associations to individual alleles was difficult when HLA alleles, especially DR and DQ, strongly co-occurred. Compared with the roughly 600-donor mean, donors in an Asian-associated ancestry cluster had fewer N-insertions in productive TCRs, according to a later genetic analysis. Most TCR sequences were seen in very few donors, while some public TCRs were found in many individuals. A further reported finding was that TCR beta sequences accurately predicted the HLA-A and HLA-B alleles for most subjects in the first cohort. Correlated functional status among segregating V segments might reflect linkage disequilibrium, but an unknown experimental factor could not be ruled out. According to a later analysis, TCR association rates differed among HLA loci, with DRB1 alleles showing the most associated TCRs and HLA-C alleles showing the fewest. Because HLA typing was unavailable for some donors at each locus, only the typed subset was used in association tests. The presence/absence analyses assumed that sequencing depth was roughly uniform across donors, and that assumption may not be true. A later analysis associated about 17,000 TCR beta sequences with specific HLA alleles at a false discovery rate of 0.05. A cluster of highly shared sequence variants was judged likely to be a technical artifact of the sequencing pipeline. In this cohort, only TCR beta chains were sequenced, and detectable features were limited by the absence of alpha or paired-chain data. The classifier was reported to diagnose cytomegalovirus status with high specificity and sensitivity in both the original cohort and the validation cohort. In vitro tests confirmed that a few of the cytomegalovirus-associated TCR beta chains recognize cytomegalovirus antigens. Immune exposure information for the cohort was limited to CMV serostatus. In a later genetic analysis, a missense DCLRE1C variant was associated with V-gene and J-gene trimming of TCR beta chains, and the association was replicated in an independent cohort. Some IMGT-functional V segments, including TRBV6-2 and TRBV6-3, could not be distinguished by the 87-base-pair reads and were therefore excluded.

The clonotype comes from a human donor in good health. The chain is assembled from TRBV18 and TRBJ1-1; TRBD1 is perhaps the D gene, given 6 matching bases. The source material was PBMCs. CDR3 loop: CASSPGQNTEAFF. At the DNA level, the sequence is TGTGCCAGCTCACCGGGACAGAACACTGAAGCTTTCTTT.